This is a list of T cell receptor beta chains from one sample in a study of OX40 agonist ivuxolimab in advanced cancers. TCRdb keeps only in-frame clones here, not all; method: immunoSEQ multiplex PCR. The repertoire includes tens of thousands of clones, roughly nine tenths of them detected once, and roughly 40% sits in the top ten. Sequences were derived from CD4+ or CD8+ T cells sorted from blood, sampled in a trial of the OX40 agonist ivuxolimab. The receptors were sampled from an adult with an advanced solid tumor such as melanoma, head and neck, liver or kidney cancer. Both conserved end residues are part of each CDR3. Fields, in order: J gene, V gene, clone size, D gene, CDR3 protein, CDR3 DNA. A D gene is named only where the DNA matches it firmly. A clone size is listed for some rows: how often the clone was seen (once, few, many), or a class if it is expanded.

TRBJ2-7 TRBV27 . . CASSLSLANLYEQYF TGTGCCAGCAGTTTGAGTCTAGCGAACCTCTACGAGCAGTACTTC
TRBJ2-1 TRBV5-5 . TRBD2 CASSLGSGSGNEQFF TGTGCCAGCAGCTTGGGCAGCGGGAGCGGGAATGAGCAGTTCTTC
TRBJ1-5 TRBV4-1 . . CASSQEGRAEPQHF TGCGCCAGCAGCCAAGAGGGACGGGCTGAGCCCCAGCATTTT
TRBJ1-4 TRBV6-6 . TRBD1 CASSSGQGETEKLFF TGTGCCAGCAGTTCTGGACAGGGTGAAACAGAAAAACTGTTTTTT
TRBJ2-1 TRBV11-2 . TRBD2 CASSLAGGLLRYNEQFF TGTGCCAGCAGCTTAGCGGGAGGGCTCCTTCGTTACAATGAGCAGTTCTTC
TRBJ2-2 TRBV18 many TRBD2 CASSLEPTPSGRGFANTGELFF TGTGCCAGCTCACTAGAACCCACTCCTAGCGGGAGAGGGTTCGCGAACACCGGGGAGCTGTTTTTT
TRBJ2-6 TRBV6-4 few . CASSEFAGGANVLTF TGTGCCAGCAGTGAGTTCGCGGGGGGGGCCAACGTCCTGACTTTC
TRBJ2-3 TRBV10-3 . . CAISDGRGSPHTDTQYF TGTGCCATCAGTGACGGCCGGGGTAGCCCCCACACAGATACGCAGTATTTT
TRBJ2-1 TRBV6-5 few . CASRMGSSEQFF TGTGCCAGCAGAATGGGATCAAGTGAGCAGTTCTTC
TRBJ1-5 TRBV7-6 . . CASSWDINQPQHF TGTGCCAGCAGCTGGGACATTAATCAGCCCCAGCATTTT
TRBJ2-7 TRBV4-2 . . CASSQDSGGIAEQYF TGTGCCAGCAGCCAAGATTCAGGGGGGATTGCCGAGCAGTACTTC
TRBJ2-1 TRBV27 . TRBD2 CASSGSSYNEQFF TGTGCCAGTAGCGGGAGTTCCTACAATGAGCAGTTCTTC
TRBJ1-1 TRBV7-9 . . CASSPGWGEAFF TGTGCCAGCAGCCCCGGGTGGGGGGAAGCTTTCTTT
TRBJ2-7 TRBV7-3 once . CASSRTFSYEQYF TGTGCCAGCAGCCGGACATTTTCCTACGAGCAGTACTTC
TRBJ1-4 TRBV27 . TRBD1 CASSGTGSFSEKLFF TGTGCCAGCAGTGGGACAGGGTCTTTTTCTGAAAAACTGTTTTTT
TRBJ1-5 TRBV27 . TRBD1 CASSWRDRVYSNQPQHF TGTGCCAGCTCCTGGAGGGACAGGGTTTATAGCAATCAGCCCCAGCATTTT
TRBJ2-1 TRBV2 once TRBD2 CASRRIAGGGNEQFF TGTGCCAGCAGGCGAATAGCGGGAGGGGGCAATGAGCAGTTCTTC
TRBJ2-2 TRBV7-8 . TRBD2 CASSSRTSGRRTGELFF TGTGCCAGCAGCTCTCGGACTAGCGGGAGGAGGACCGGGGAGCTGTTTTTT
TRBJ1-1 TRBV28 . . CASSSLRDPMNTEAFF TGTGCCAGCAGTTCTCTCCGGGACCCGATGAACACTGAAGCTTTCTTT
TRBJ2-5 TRBV7-6 . TRBD1 CASSIDRGRETQYF TGTGCCAGCAGCATCGACAGGGGGCGCGAGACCCAGTACTTC
TRBJ1-3 TRBV28 . . CASSLGQSSGNTIYF TGTGCCAGCAGTTTAGGGCAGAGCTCTGGAAACACCATATATTTT
TRBJ2-3 TRBV4-1 . . CASSQEDSPNTQYF TGCGCCAGCAGCCAAGAGGATTCTCCGAATACGCAGTATTTT
TRBJ2-7 TRBV28 . . CASSSVGEQYF TGTGCCAGCAGTTCTGTGGGCGAGCAGTACTTC
TRBJ2-1 TRBV28 . . CASSFRGNEQFF TGTGCCAGCAGCTTTAGGGGGAATGAGCAGTTCTTC
TRBJ2-3 TRBV4-2 . . CASSQDQAGGTDTQYF TGTGCCAGCAGCCAAGATCAGGCAGGGGGCACAGATACGCAGTATTTT
TRBJ1-2 TRBV2 once . CASSEIANYGYTF TGTGCCAGCAGTGAGATAGCTAACTATGGCTACACCTTC
TRBJ1-3 TRBV25-1 . . CASSDGWSSGNTIYF TGTGCCAGCAGTGATGGATGGAGCTCTGGAAACACCATATATTTT
TRBJ2-2 TRBV6-4 few TRBD2 CASSETSGDSNTGELFF TGTGCCAGCAGCGAGACTAGCGGGGATTCGAACACCGGGGAGCTGTTTTTT
TRBJ2-5 TRBV10-3 . . CAISELGAESQETQYF TGTGCCATCAGTGAACTTGGGGCCGAGTCCCAAGAGACCCAGTACTTC
TRBJ2-1 TRBV18 . TRBD1 CASSPRTGGFNEQFF TGTGCCAGCTCACCTCGGACAGGGGGCTTCAATGAGCAGTTCTTC
TRBJ2-7 TRBV11-2 . TRBD1 CASSPQGVYEQYF TGTGCCAGCAGCCCACAGGGGGTGTACGAGCAGTACTTC
TRBJ1-1 TRBV6-5 . TRBD1 CASSYGTGGEAFF TGTGCCAGCAGTTACGGGACAGGGGGGGAAGCTTTCTTT
TRBJ2-7 TRBV7-9 once TRBD1 CASSSTGGTYEQYF TGTGCCAGCAGCAGTACAGGGGGGACCTACGAGCAGTACTTC
TRBJ1-3 TRBV6-6 . . CASILSSGNTIYF TGTGCCAGCATCTTGAGCTCTGGAAACACCATATATTTT
TRBJ2-7 TRBV28 . TRBD2 CASSFVSSGSSSYEQYF TGTGCCAGCAGTTTTGTATCTAGCGGGTCGAGCTCCTACGAGCAGTACTTC
TRBJ2-1 TRBV7-8 . TRBD2 CASSLGPSGDYNEQFF TGTGCCAGCAGCTTAGGGCCTAGCGGGGATTACAATGAGCAGTTCTTC
TRBJ2-5 TRBV5-1 few TRBD2 CASSSIAAGVPETQYF TGCGCCAGCAGCTCAATAGCAGCGGGAGTACCAGAGACCCAGTACTTC
TRBJ2-7 TRBV7-8 once . CASSLLVGSYEQYF TGTGCCAGCAGCTTACTGGTCGGCTCCTACGAGCAGTACTTC
TRBJ2-1 TRBV11-2 . . CASSLELDYSYNEQFF TGTGCCAGCAGCTTAGAGCTGGACTACTCCTACAATGAGCAGTTCTTC
TRBJ2-2 TRBV6-6 once TRBD1 CASSPRQGDTGELFF TGTGCCAGCAGTCCCAGACAGGGGGACACCGGGGAGCTGTTTTTT
TRBJ2-7 TRBV7-2 . TRBD2 CASSFLAGDSYEQYF TGTGCCAGCAGCTTCCTAGCGGGGGACTCATACGAGCAGTACTTC
TRBJ2-5 TRBV7-9 once . CASSGVGGRETQYF TGTGCCAGCAGCGGGGTAGGGGGTCGGGAGACCCAGTACTTC
TRBJ1-5 TRBV30 . . CAWSGSGQRQPQHF TGTGCCTGGAGTGGGTCTGGACAGAGACAGCCCCAGCATTTT
TRBJ1-4 TRBV19 . . CASSMNRFATNEKLFF TGTGCCAGTAGTATGAACAGGTTTGCAACTAATGAAAAACTGTTTTTT
TRBJ2-3 TRBV4-1 . . CATGTDTQYF TGCGCCACCGGCACAGATACGCAGTATTTT
TRBJ2-1 TRBV19 . . CASSGQAGVYNEQFF TGTGCCAGTAGTGGGCAGGCGGGCGTCTACAATGAGCAGTTCTTC
TRBJ2-1 TRBV9 . TRBD2 CASSVNPLSSGRGVGVEQFF TGTGCCAGCAGCGTTAACCCCCTCTCTAGCGGGAGAGGAGTAGGTGTTGAGCAGTTCTTC
TRBJ2-1 TRBV11-3 . . CASSSYLRGEQFF TGTGCCAGCAGCTCATACCTGAGGGGGGAGCAGTTCTTC
TRBJ2-7 TRBV7-9 . . CASSLEYRGTNEQYF TGTGCCAGCAGCTTAGAGTATAGGGGCACGAACGAGCAGTACTTC
TRBJ2-7 TRBV7-9 . TRBD1 CASSHLVDRGVEQYF TGTGCCAGCAGCCATCTTGTTGACAGGGGGGTCGAGCAGTACTTC
TRBJ1-1 TRBV9 few TRBD1 CASSVAVTGDTEAFF TGTGCCAGCAGCGTAGCAGTGACAGGGGACACTGAAGCTTTCTTT
TRBJ2-7 TRBV5-1 once . CASSFGQSEQYF TGCGCCAGCAGCTTCGGACAGTCCGAGCAGTACTTC
TRBJ2-1 TRBV5-1 . . CASSKTVPRESSSYNEQFF TGCGCCAGCAGCAAGACAGTACCCCGGGAGTCGAGCTCCTACAATGAGCAGTTCTTC
TRBJ1-3 TRBV7-6 . . CASTQGGGGNTIYF TGTGCCAGCACTCAAGGTGGGGGTGGAAACACCATATATTTT
TRBJ1-1 TRBV4-1 . . CASSQGGSTEAFF TGCGCCAGCAGCCAAGGAGGGAGCACTGAAGCTTTCTTT
TRBJ2-2 TRBV7-8 . . CASSAPRASGYTGELFF TGTGCCAGCAGCGCCCCCCGGGCCAGCGGATACACCGGGGAGCTGTTTTTT
TRBJ2-7 TRBV5-1 . . CASSLVGVEQYF TGCGCCAGCAGCTTGGTAGGGGTCGAGCAGTACTTC